Shown below are 24 T cell receptor beta chains from a single sample sequenced in a study of blood T cells in healthy people across ages. With a J-beta primer mix and a sample-barcoded 5' primer, a second PCR ran about 7 to 12 cycles. Each CDR3 protein is one row after TCRdb ran MiXCR on the 5' RACE reads. The sample records 550,000 to 700,000 distinct CDR3 sequences, 27% being singletons. Specimen: blood. These TCRs come from a woman aged 65 to 85 in good health.

This clonotype has a handful of counts. The rearrangement joins TRBV20-1 to TRBJ2-5; TRBD2 might be the D (5 bases). Germline CDR1 reads DFQATT; CDR2 reads SNEGSKA (reference sequence). V was shortened by 1 base and J by 2 bases, with 11 bases between the two germline ends. The CDR3 runs to 14 residues. CDR3 sequence (DNA): TGCAGTGCTAGAGTCCGAGGGATACAAGAGACCCAGTACTTC. It translates to CSARVRGIQETQYF.

This rearrangement joins TRBV6-2 or TRBV6-3 to TRBJ1-2, with 7 bases identical to TRBD1. In germline, CDR1 is MNHEY, CDR2 SVGEGT. This CDR3 comprises 16 residues. J was trimmed by 8 bases and V by 5 bases; bases with no gene match: 17. This chain's CDR3 is CASSEAGTARVQGYTF. CDR3 in DNA: TGTGCCAGCAGTGAGGCCGGGACAGCGCGAGTTCAAGGCTACACCTTC.

J is TRBJ2-7 and V is TRBV20-1; 9 bases map to TRBD2. Germline CDR1 reads DFQATT; CDR2 reads SNEGSKA (reference sequence). This CDR3 is built from 13 residues. CDR3 bases: TGCAGCTCAAGTAGCGGGGGCGCCTACGAGCAGTACTTC. This encodes CSSSSGGAYEQYF.

The rearrangement links TRBV7-9 to TRBJ2-5, with D hard to call. Germline V gene lookup returns CDR1 SEHNR and CDR2 FQNEAQ (reference sequence). V lost 4 bases and J lost 4, with 13 bases in between. The CDR3 runs to 14 residues. The DNA of the CDR3 is TGTGCCAGCAGCTCACTGATGACCCTAGAGACCCAGTACTTC. Its translation is CASSSLMTLETQYF.

This clonotype was counted only a few times. The chain's CDR3 is CASSPPGVDYGYTF. DNA of the CDR3: TGTGCCAGCAGCCCCCCGGGAGTTGACTATGGCTACACCTTC. The V call is TRBV5-6, the J call TRBJ1-2; unclear D gene. Germline lookup yields CDR1 SGHDT and CDR2 YYEEEE. CDR3 length: 14 residues. Trimming cost V 4 bases and J 3 bases, with 13 bases left between them.

There are a few counts of this clonotype. The chain joins TRBV20-1 to TRBJ1-2, with TRBD1 matching over 9 bases. The J segment lost 10 bases and the V segment lost 3 bases, leaving 9 bases of the junction unmatched. CDR3 length equals 13 residues. The germline V gene encodes CDR1 DFQATT and CDR2 SNEGSKA (reference sequence). The CDR3 reads CSARAGQGIDYTF. The CDR3 DNA is TGCAGTGCTAGGGCGGGACAGGGAATCGACTACACCTTC.

The chain joins TRBV5-1 to TRBJ2-5; D gene unclear. The ends were cut back, 4 bases at V and 3 bases at J, with 13 bases in the middle. Per the germline V gene, CDR1 is SGHRS and CDR2 is YFSETQ. CDR3 size: 14 residues. The CDR3 region has the DNA TGCGCCAGCAGCCGGAACAGATACAAAGAGACCCAGTACTTC. This translates into CASSRNRYKETQYF.

The sample holds a few counts of this clonotype. This chain links TRBV20-1 with TRBJ2-5, with D possibly matching TRBD2 (5 bases). Germline V gene lookup returns CDR1 DFQATT and CDR2 SNEGSKA (reference sequence). Trimming removed 4 bases from V and 4 bases from J, with 13 bases in between. The CDR3 is 13 amino acids. CDR3 sequence (DNA): TGCAGTGCTAAGGACCGGGATGTAGAGACCCAGTACTTC. Its translation: CSAKDRDVETQYF.

J is TRBJ1-1 and V is TRBV7-2, with a tentative D call TRBD1 (5 bases). The CDR3 is made up of 13 amino acids. V dropped 1 base and J dropped 7 bases, with 10 bases sitting between them. CDR1 SGHTA and CDR2 FQGNSA come from the germline V gene. The CDR3, as DNA: TGTGCCAGCAGCTTAGTGGGACTAGATGAAGCTTTCTTT. Its translation is CASSLVGLDEAFF.

A few counts support this clonotype. CDR3 sequence: CASRLQGAHNSPLHF. In nucleotides, the CDR3 is TGTGCCAGCAGACTTCAGGGTGCCCATAATTCACCCCTCCACTTT. The chain employs TRBV12-3 or TRBV12-4 and TRBJ1-6; TRBD1 might be the D (5 bases). The ends were cut back, 6 bases at V and 5 bases at J, with 14 bases in the middle. The CDR3 contains 15 residues.

This clonotype was observed a handful of times. V is TRBV20-1 and J is TRBJ2-3; 8 bases align to TRBD2. J lost 5 bases, V lost 5 bases, and 12 bases had no gene match. Germline lookup yields CDR1 DFQATT and CDR2 SNEGSKA (reference sequence). This CDR3 comprises 15 residues. Here the CDR3 DNA reads TGCAGTGCTGATAAAATTAGCGGGGCGAAAGATACGCAGTATTTT. It yields the protein CSADKISGAKDTQYF.

The J gene is TRBJ2-1, the V gene TRBV20-1; 10 positions agree with TRBD1. This CDR3 has 14 amino acids. Looked up from germline, CDR1 is DFQATT and CDR2 is SNEGSKA (reference sequence). The ends lost 4 bases at V and 2 bases at J; junction bases unmatched: 2. The CDR3 DNA sequence: TGCAGTGCTACGGACAGGGGGGCCTACAATGAGCAGTTCTTC. Protein product: CSATDRGAYNEQFF.

This chain connects TRBV20-1 to TRBJ1-4; D unclear. Germline V gene lookup returns CDR1 DFQATT and CDR2 SNEGSKA (reference sequence). This CDR3 region has 13 residues. The V and J ends lost 5 bases and 8 bases respectively, with 15 bases between them. The CDR3 DNA follows: TGCAGTGCTGTACCACGGGTAATAGAAAAACTGTTTTTT. It specifies CSAVPRVIEKLFF.

V gene TRBV7-8 combines with J gene TRBJ2-7; D unclear. V was cut by 5 bases and J by 0 bases, with 14 bases left in between. The CDR3 consists of 15 residues. Germline V gene lookup returns CDR1 SGHVS and CDR2 FQNEAQ. The CDR3 reads CASSPLSVSSYEQYF. In DNA, the CDR3 is TGTGCCAGCAGCCCCCTATCGGTGAGCTCCTACGAGCAGTACTTC. The full variable domain, rest sourced from reference TRBV7-8 and TRBJ2-7, is GAGVSQSPRYKVAKRGQDVALRCDPISGHVSLFWYQQALGQGPEFLTYFQNEAQLDKSGLPSDRFFAERPEGSVSTLKIQRTQQEDSAVYLCASSPLSVSSYEQYFGPGTRLTVT.

This clonotype has more than one count but fewer than ten. One end of the junction fails to match germline, which may point to a read error. This chain uses TRBV4-2 with TRBJ2-1; 11 positions match TRBD2. The germline V gene encodes CDR1 LGHNA and CDR2 YNFKEQ. The CDR3 runs to 17 residues. The CDR3 DNA follows: TGTGCCAGCAGCCAAGGTTCAGCTAGCGGGGGGCGGGGGACCCAGTATTTC. This sequence encodes CASSQGSASGGRGTQYF.

In this sample, this clonotype turned up a few times. The chain is built from TRBV20-1 and TRBJ2-1; TRBD1 is a possible D gene (6 bases). Deletions cut 3 bases from V and 0 bases from J, with 12 bases between. The CDR3 totals 15 residues. Germline values: CDR1 DFQATT, CDR2 SNEGSKA (reference sequence). CDR3 nucleotide sequence: TGCAGTGCTAGGGACAGTGAGAGCTCCTACAATGAGCAGTTCTTC. Protein product: CSARDSESSYNEQFF.

This clonotype has only a few counts. J is TRBJ2-5 and V is TRBV5-6; TRBD1 matches 8 bases. V lost 4 bases, J lost 2 bases, and 10 bases stayed unmatched. This CDR3 contains 16 residues. Germline lookup yields CDR1 SGHDT and CDR2 YYEEEE. The CDR3 coding sequence is TGTGCCAGCAGCCCCCTAGGACAGGGAATTCAAGAGACCCAGTACTTC. It codes for CASSPLGQGIQETQYF.

The chain combines TRBV29-1 with TRBJ2-7, with 9 bases aligning to TRBD1. Germline V lookup: CDR1 SQVTM, CDR2 ANQGSEA. There are 13 residues in the CDR3. V shed 4 bases and J 4 bases; nucleotides not matched to a gene: 5. The CDR3 DNA is TGCAGCGTTGGTCCGGACAGGGGTTACGAGCAGTACGTC. The encoded protein is CSVGPDRGYEQYV.

This chain uses TRBV20-1 with TRBJ2-7, with 8 nucleotides matching TRBD2. TRBJ2-1 explains the end of the DNA better; the J call may be wrong. In germline, CDR1 is DFQATT, CDR2 SNEGSKA (reference sequence). The CDR3 is 16 amino acids. The CDR3 protein is CSAGGGAGAIYNEQFF. CDR3 DNA: TGCAGTGCTGGGGGGGGAGCGGGGGCGATTTACAATGAGCAGTTCTTC.

The chain carries TRBV6-1 and TRBJ2-1; maybe TRBD1 (6 bases). CDR1 is MNHNS and CDR2 is SASEGT in the germline V gene. The germline V and J ends were trimmed by 6 bases and 12 bases, with 21 bases remaining between them. The CDR3 loop spans 14 amino acids. The CDR3 spells CASSPFVIATGQFF. For the CDR3, the DNA is TGTGCCAGCAGCCCCTTTGTAATCGCGACAGGGCAGTTCTTC.

V gene TRBV4-1 combines with J gene TRBJ2-1; the match to TRBD1 covers 9 bases. The better agreement between TRBJ2-5 and the DNA end casts doubt on the J call. The CDR3 consists of 15 residues. The germline CDR1 and CDR2 sequences are MGHRA and YSYEKL. The CDR3: CASSQYSPGQGAQYF. The CDR3 region has the DNA TGCGCCAGCAGCCAATATTCTCCGGGACAGGGAGCCCAGTACTTC.

This clonotype was found once. A much larger clone differs from this one at a single base, so this may be a read error. J is TRBJ2-7 and V is TRBV5-1, with 7 bases identical to TRBD1. Looked up from germline, CDR1 is SGHRS and CDR2 is YFSETQ. CDR3 length: 15 amino acids. With V trimmed by 1 base and J by 6 bases, 10 bases remained unmatched. CDR3 in DNA: TGCGCCAGCAGCTTGCAGAGGGACAGCCAAGGCGAGCAGTACTTC. Its translation is CASSLQRDSQGEQYF.

The gene calls are TRBV7-2 and TRBJ2-5; possibly TRBD1 or TRBD2 for D (5 bases each). CDR3 length equals 15 residues. V was cut by 3 bases and J by 2 bases, with 13 bases left in between. Germline CDR1 SGHTA, CDR2 FQGNSA. DNA of the CDR3: TGTGCCAGCAGCTTGTCGCGATGGGGGCAAGAGACCCAGTACTTC. Translating gives CASSLSRWGQETQYF.

The CDR3 reads CASSYPSSYEQYF. The DNA of the CDR3 is TGTGCCAGCAGTTATCCTAGCTCCTACGAGCAGTACTTC. This rearrangement joins TRBV6-2 or TRBV6-3 to TRBJ2-7; no clear D gene. Germline values: CDR1 MNHEY, CDR2 SVGEGT. The CDR3 totals 13 residues. Trimming removed 3 bases from V and 0 bases from J, with 6 bases in between.